What follows are 30 T cell receptor beta chains derived from one specimen sequenced in a study of T cell repertoires in cytomegalovirus infection. From the reads, TCRdb called clonotypes with MiXCR, one entry per CDR3 protein. Altogether hundreds of thousands of distinct CDR3 sequences are present, around 32% being singletons, with the ten largest covering about 20%. Their recognized antigens are unknown. The material was cultured PBMCs, obtained from culture after CMV antigen stimulation. The receptor source for this set is a human donor in good health (CMV status not recorded). Some clones in this sample may be carry-over from other donors' samples.

The chain joins TRBV2 to TRBJ2-3; 7 bases agree with TRBD1. The trim removed 6 bases at V and 3 bases at J, leaving 6 bases unmatched. The CDR3 consists of 14 residues. The germline V gene encodes CDR1 SNHLY and CDR2 FYNNEI. Here the CDR3 reads CASRPGQLTDTQYF. The CDR3 region has the DNA TGTGCCAGCAGGCCGGGACAGCTGACAGATACGCAGTATTTT.

Ten or more counts support this clonotype. This chain connects TRBV7-2 to TRBJ1-5, with D uncertain. The CDR3 covers 19 residues. Deletions cut 1 base from V and 4 bases from J, with 23 bases between. Germline CDR1 SGHTA, CDR2 FQGNSA. CDR3 in DNA: TGTGCCAGCAGCTTAGTGGTTTGGGGAACAGCGGGGAATAATCAGCCCCAGCATTTT. It is translated as CASSLVVWGTAGNNQPQHF.

This sequence joins TRBV12-3 or TRBV12-4 and TRBJ2-2, with D possibly matching TRBD1 (6 bases). V was trimmed by 6 bases and J by 4 bases, leaving 12 bases between them. The CDR3 sequence is 14 residues long. CDR3 amino acids: CASRYRETTGELFF. The DNA of the CDR3 is TGTGCCAGCAGGTACAGGGAAACCACCGGGGAGCTGTTTTTT.

The CDR3 loop reads CASSNLAGDQPQHF. The CDR3 DNA is TGTGCCAGCAGCAACTTAGCGGGGGACCAGCCCCAGCATTTT. The chain is built from TRBV7-8 and TRBJ1-5; TRBD1 might be the D (5 bases). The CDR3 length is 14 residues. The germline gives CDR1 SGHVS, CDR2 FQNEAQ. Trimming cost V 5 bases and J 7 bases, with 15 bases left between them.

The V and J genes are TRBV7-9 and TRBJ2-7; D gene uncertain. V was shortened by 5 bases and J by 6 bases, with 8 bases between the two germline ends. The V gene's germline CDR1 is SEHNR and CDR2 FQNEAQ (reference sequence). This CDR3 has 11 amino acids. As DNA, the CDR3 is TGTGCCAGCAGCCCCCCCCCCGAGCAGTACTTC. The encoded protein is CASSPPPEQYF.

The chain joins TRBV7-9 to TRBJ2-5; possible D gene TRBD2, 6 bases. Trimming pared 1 base from V and 4 bases from J, leaving 10 bases between. The CDR3 is made up of 14 amino acids. Germline V gene data show CDR1 as SEHNR and CDR2 as FQNEAQ (reference sequence). As DNA, the CDR3 is TGTGCCAGCAGCTTAGATTGGCGGGGAGAGACCCAGTACTTC. Residues: CASSLDWRGETQYF. The variable domain in full, with the rest retrieved from reference TRBV7-9 and TRBJ2-5, is DTGVSQNPRHKITKRGQNVTFRCDPISEHNRLYWYRQTLGQGPEFLTYFQNEAQLEKSRLLSDRFSAERPKGSFSTLEIQRTEQGDSAMYLCASSLDWRGETQYFGPGTRLLVL.

This clonotype has more than one count but fewer than ten. CDR3 nucleotide sequence: TGTGCCAGCAGCTTAAATGGCGACGAGCAGTACTTC. Translated, it gives CASSLNGDEQYF. The chain carries TRBV7-6 and TRBJ2-7, with D unclear. The CDR3 runs 12 residues. Trimming took 2 bases from V and 5 from J, leaving 7 bases between them. The germline CDR1 and CDR2 sequences are SGHVS and FNYEAQ.

The rearrangement uses TRBV6-8 and TRBJ2-3; 7 nucleotides agree with TRBD1. Germline values: CDR1 MNHGY, CDR2 SAAAGT. CDR3 length equals 16 residues. The ends lost 6 bases at V and 4 bases at J; junction bases unmatched: 13. CDR3 region: CASSPHLTGTADTQYF. The CDR3 DNA reads TGTGCCAGCAGCCCCCATCTGACAGGGACCGCAGATACGCAGTATTTT.

V usage is TRBV19 and J usage is TRBJ1-5; possibly TRBD1 for D (6 bases). Trimming removed 5 bases at V and 7 bases at J, with 15 bases between. CDR1 is LNHDA, CDR2 SQIVND, per germline (reference sequence). The CDR3 runs to 14 residues. This CDR3 reads CASSPRGRGQPQHF. CDR3 coding DNA: TGTGCCAGTAGTCCCCGGGGCAGGGGCCAGCCCCAGCATTTT.

The DNA of the CDR3 is TGTGCCAGCATTTGGGAAAATGGGTACGAGCAGTACTTC. This sequence encodes CASIWENGYEQYF. The J gene is TRBJ2-7, the V gene TRBV7-2, with D hard to call. The V end lost 7 bases, the J end lost 4 bases, and 14 bases lay between the germline ends. Germline CDR1 and CDR2: SGHTA and FQGNSA. There are 13 residues in the CDR3.

This clonotype was observed a few times. The gene calls are TRBV20-1 and TRBJ1-1; no firm D call. Germline V gene sequence: CDR1 DFQATT, CDR2 SNEGSKA (reference sequence). V was shortened by 7 bases and J by 11 bases, with 20 bases between the two germline ends. This CDR3 spans 12 amino acids. The DNA of the CDR3 is TGCAGTGTACCCTACAGAAAATATCGGGCTTTCTTT. Its protein is CSVPYRKYRAFF.

V and J are TRBV6-8 and TRBJ1-2; tentative D call: TRBD1 (6 bases). V was trimmed by 2 bases and J by 5 bases, leaving 15 bases between them. The CDR3 consists of 15 residues. Germline loops: CDR1 MNHGY, CDR2 SAAAGT. The CDR3 reads CASSYAAGARYGYTF. CDR3 bases: TGTGCCAGCAGTTACGCCGCGGGGGCAAGGTATGGCTACACCTTC.

This clonotype appeared a few times. The chain recombines TRBV6-1 with TRBJ1-5; the D is unclear. The CDR3 consists of 12 residues. The germline V gene has CDR1 MNHNS and CDR2 SASEGT. V gave up 2 bases and J gave up 11 bases, with 10 bases separating them. The CDR3 is CASSETVGSQHF. CDR3 coding DNA: TGTGCCAGCAGTGAAACGGTCGGGTCCCAGCATTTT.

This clonotype was seen a handful of times. As DNA, the CDR3 is TGTGCCAGCAGCGGTATATCGGGTCCCCACTACGAGCAGTACTTC. Translation: CASSGISGPHYEQYF. This sequence joins TRBV14 and TRBJ2-7; D unclear. Germline lookup yields CDR1 SGHDN and CDR2 FVKESK. The CDR3 is made up of 15 amino acids. V was pared by 5 bases and J by 3 bases, with 17 bases between.

The chain joins TRBV11-2 to TRBJ2-7, with D tentatively TRBD2 (6 bases). Between the trimmed V and J ends, which lost 2 bases and 6 bases, there was a span of 14 bases. Germline V gives CDR1 SGHAT, CDR2 FQNNGV. CDR3 size: 14 residues. The CDR3 loop is CASSLFSGTSEQYF. The CDR3 bases are TGTGCCAGCAGCTTATTCTCCGGGACTTCCGAGCAGTACTTC.

This chain joins TRBV2 and TRBJ2-5, with TRBD2 as a possible D gene (6 bases). This CDR3 spans 13 amino acids. In germline, CDR1 is SNHLY, CDR2 FYNNEI. Trimming stripped 2 bases from V and 5 bases from J, with 9 bases between. In DNA form, the CDR3 reads TGTGCCAGCAGTGAATTGGAGGGGGAGACCCAGTACTTC. Protein: CASSELEGETQYF.

A few counts support this clonotype. This chain links TRBV7-6 with TRBJ2-7; unclear D gene. Germline V lookup: CDR1 SGHVS, CDR2 FNYEAQ. The V gene lost 1 base and the J gene lost 6 bases, with 13 bases spanning the gap. CDR3 length equals 14 residues. The CDR3 region is CASSLVGQPGEQYF. CDR3 bases: TGTGCCAGCAGCTTAGTGGGCCAACCAGGCGAGCAGTACTTC.

This clonotype was counted at least ten times. The V and J genes are TRBV7-2 and TRBJ2-7; possible D gene TRBD2, 5 bases. Germline CDR1 reads SGHTA; CDR2 reads FQGNSA. V lost 3 bases and J 0 bases, leaving 15 bases between the germline ends. This CDR3 has 16 residues. The CDR3 sequence: CASSFPRAEVSYEQYF. The CDR3 DNA reads TGTGCCAGCAGCTTTCCTAGAGCGGAGGTCTCCTACGAGCAGTACTTC.

This chain uses TRBV19 with TRBJ1-5; D not certain. Trimming removed 3 bases from V and 4 bases from J, with 13 bases in between. CDR3 length: 15 residues. CDR1 is LNHDA, CDR2 SQIVND, per germline (reference sequence). In DNA form, the CDR3 reads TGTGCCAGTAGTATCGGCGGCGTTAGTAATCAGCCCCAGCATTTT. Amino acid sequence: CASSIGGVSNQPQHF.

The rearrangement links TRBV2 to TRBJ2-1; perhaps TRBD1 as D (5 bases). The V gene's germline CDR1 is SNHLY and CDR2 FYNNEI. The CDR3 is made up of 11 amino acids. The V and J ends lost 10 bases and 7 bases respectively, with 11 bases between them. The CDR3 reads CATSRGNEQFF. CDR3 in DNA: TGTGCCACCTCTAGGGGTAATGAGCAGTTCTTC.

This sequence joins TRBV6-5 and TRBJ1-2; tentatively, D is TRBD1 (5 bases). V shed 2 bases and J shed 4 bases, with 29 bases lying between them. The CDR3 is made up of 20 amino acids. Germline lookup yields CDR1 MNHEY and CDR2 SVGAGI. CDR3 residues: CASSYGLWQAPNGAGYGYTF. CDR3 bases: TGTGCCAGCAGTTACGGCCTTTGGCAGGCTCCTAACGGGGCTGGCTATGGCTACACCTTC.

J is TRBJ1-5 and V is TRBV20-1; the match to TRBD1 covers 9 bases. The V and J ends lost 4 bases and 7 bases, in that order; junction bases with no gene match: 11. This CDR3 contains 15 residues. The germline V gene has CDR1 DFQATT and CDR2 SNEGSKA (reference sequence). The CDR3 region is CSAIRQGEEWQPQHF. The CDR3 bases are TGCAGTGCTATAAGACAGGGGGAGGAATGGCAGCCCCAGCATTTT.

The chain is built from TRBV3-1 and TRBJ2-7; D is unresolved. The CDR3 totals 15 residues. The V gene's germline CDR1 is LGHDT and CDR2 YNNKEL (reference sequence). V was shortened by 0 bases and J by 1 base, with 10 bases between the two germline ends. CDR3 sequence reads: CASSQDSLRSYEQYF. As DNA, the CDR3 is TGTGCCAGCAGCCAAGATTCCCTCCGATCCTACGAGCAGTACTTC.

V is TRBV4-1 and J is TRBJ1-6; TRBD1 matches 8 bases. Trimming cost V 1 base and J 10 bases; bases outside gene matches: 9. The CDR3 loop spans 16 amino acids. Germline-derived CDR1 and CDR2 are MGHRA and YSYEKL. The CDR3 loop reads CASSQAAGGNRSPLHF. The DNA for the CDR3 is TGCGCCAGCAGCCAAGCGGCAGGGGGCAATAGGTCACCCCTCCACTTT.

This clonotype was observed a few times. Here the CDR3 DNA reads TGTGCCAGCAGCTTGGTCGTAGGACTGAACAATGAGCAGTTCTTC. Its protein product is CASSLVVGLNNEQFF. This chain uses TRBV7-2 with TRBJ2-1, with a tentative D call TRBD2 (5 bases). V gave up 3 bases and J gave up 5 bases, with 14 bases separating them. The CDR3 totals 15 residues. Germline CDR1 SGHTA, CDR2 FQGNSA.

V usage is TRBV6-6 and J usage is TRBJ2-5; D might be TRBD1 or TRBD2, each matching 5 bases. The CDR3 is 14 amino acids. Germline assignment: CDR1 MNHNY and CDR2 SVGAGI (reference sequence). V gave up 4 bases and J gave up 5 bases, with 14 bases separating them. CDR3 loop: CASSWETEGETQYF. The DNA of the CDR3 is TGTGCCAGCAGTTGGGAGACAGAAGGGGAGACCCAGTACTTC.

This clonotype was counted a few times. V usage is TRBV27 and J usage is TRBJ2-7; 9 bases agree with TRBD1. The CDR3 runs 13 residues. V shed 9 bases, J shed 2 bases, and the junction held 5 bases outside the gene matches. The V gene's germline CDR1 is MNHEY and CDR2 SMNVEV (reference sequence). The CDR3 is CASRGQGTYEQYF. The CDR3 DNA is TGTGCCAGTAGGGGACAGGGAACCTACGAGCAGTACTTC.

The chain employs TRBV2 and TRBJ1-6, with unresolved D. Germline-derived CDR1 and CDR2 are SNHLY and FYNNEI. This CDR3 region has 15 residues. V gave up 6 bases and J gave up 6 bases, with 15 bases separating them. CDR3 nucleotide sequence: TGTGCCAGCAGCACAACCGGGCCCATTAATTCACCCCTCCACTTT. Translated, it gives CASSTTGPINSPLHF.

A few counts support this clonotype. The rearrangement uses TRBV29-1 and TRBJ2-3; maybe TRBD2 (6 bases). Germline V gene sequence: CDR1 SQVTM, CDR2 ANQGSEA. This CDR3 spans 13 amino acids. Trimming left V 8 bases short and J 6 bases short, with 18 bases between. The CDR3 reads CSLGLGTSDTQYF. DNA of the CDR3: TGCAGCTTGGGACTGGGGACGAGTGATACGCAGTATTTT.

This clonotype has more than one count but fewer than ten. The chain carries TRBV6-1 and TRBJ2-1, with D possibly matching TRBD1 (6 bases). Germline CDR1 MNHNS, CDR2 SASEGT. The CDR3 is 13 residues long. The germline V and J ends were trimmed by 6 bases and 9 bases, with 15 bases remaining between them. CDR3 region: CASSETGNTEQFF. The CDR3 DNA follows: TGTGCCAGCAGCGAAACAGGGAACACTGAGCAGTTCTTC.